The 7 T cell receptor beta chains below come from one sample, sequenced in a study of neurological immune-mediated disorders. TCRdb processed the 5' RACE reads anew with MiXCR; each CDR3 protein has one entry. The data show about 59,000 distinct CDR3 sequences, roughly 13% seen once. Sequences were obtained from PBMCs. The receptor source for this set is a woman aged 55 to 70 with HTLV-1-associated myelopathy (HAM/TSP).

This clonotype was recorded many times. The chain links TRBV18 to TRBJ2-6, with D hard to call. CDR1 is KGHSH and CDR2 is LQKENI in the germline V gene. V dropped 4 bases and J dropped 1 base, with 8 bases sitting between them. CDR3 length equals 15 residues. The CDR3 DNA sequence: TGTGCCAGCTCACAAGGGATTTCTGGGGCCAACGTCCTGACTTTC. Amino acid sequence: CASSQGISGANVLTF.

This clonotype was seen ten or more times. The chain carries TRBV10-3 and TRBJ2-3, with 10 bases lining up with TRBD2. CDR3 size: 14 residues. Germline V gives CDR1 ENHRY, CDR2 SYGVKD. Germline trimming cut 6 bases from V and 4 bases from J; bases unmatched to any gene: 4. CDR3 residues: CAISPAGGADTQYF. Here the CDR3 DNA reads TGTGCCATCAGCCCAGCGGGAGGGGCAGATACGCAGTATTTT.

This clonotype was observed at least ten times. The V gene is TRBV5-1, the J gene TRBJ2-7; 8 nucleotides align to TRBD1. Per the germline V gene, CDR1 is SGHRS and CDR2 is YFSETQ. The CDR3 spans 15 residues. Unmatched junction bases numbered 7, after V lost 2 bases and J lost 3 bases. Here the CDR3 reads CASSLWTGPNYEQYF. In DNA, the CDR3 is TGCGCCAGCAGCTTATGGACAGGGCCGAACTACGAGCAGTACTTC. Full variable domain (missing parts from reference TRBV5-1 and TRBJ2-7): KAGVTQTPRYLIKTRGQQVTLSCSPISGHRSVSWYQQTPGQGLQFLFEYFSETQRNKGNFPGRFSGRQFSNSRSEMNVSTLELGDSALYLCASSLWTGPNYEQYFGPGTRLTVT.

The chain uses TRBV3-1 and TRBJ1-2, with 7 bases identical to TRBD1. This CDR3 has 13 amino acids. Per the germline V gene, CDR1 is LGHDT and CDR2 is YNNKEL (reference sequence). Trimming cost V 0 bases and J 8 bases; bases outside gene matches: 3. The CDR3 nucleotides read TGTGCCAGCAGCCAAGAGACAGGGAGCGGCTACACCTTC. Translated, it gives CASSQETGSGYTF.

Many counts were recorded for this clonotype. This chain links TRBV10-3 with TRBJ2-4; no clear D. Looked up from germline, CDR1 is ENHRY and CDR2 is SYGVKD. The CDR3 has 17 amino acids. V was trimmed by 6 bases and J by 0 bases, leaving 18 bases between them. CDR3 in DNA: TGTGCCATCAGCGAAGACTGGCGCATACTAGCCAAAAACATTCAGTACTTC. Translating gives CAISEDWRILAKNIQYF.

This clonotype was recorded at least ten times. The V gene is TRBV5-1, the J gene TRBJ2-3, with D unclear. Germline values: CDR1 SGHRS, CDR2 YFSETQ. The CDR3 spans 14 residues. V gave up 0 bases and J gave up 6 bases, with 11 bases separating them. Here the CDR3 reads CASSLEGSQDTQYF. In DNA form, the CDR3 reads TGCGCCAGCAGCTTGGAGGGCAGCCAGGATACGCAGTATTTT.

At least ten counts were recorded for this clonotype. J is TRBJ2-1 and V is TRBV6-5, with D unclear. This CDR3 comprises 13 residues. The germline CDR1 and CDR2 sequences are MNHEY and SVGAGI. V was pared by 7 bases and J by 7 bases, with 14 bases between. The CDR3 DNA reads TGTGCCAGCACCCCGGCAGGTCTGAATGAGCAGTTCTTC. The encoded protein is CASTPAGLNEQFF.